One sample yielded the 6 T cell receptor beta chains listed below, sequenced in a study of T cells in Graves' hyperthyroidism and ophthalmopathy. There were TCR beta CDR3 regions amplified from RNA transcripts. Researchers ran a first-round RT-PCR on the TCR CDR3 using the HTBI primer set. Each CDR3 protein gets one entry after TCRdb re-called the multiplex PCR reads with MiXCR. The table records a few hundred thousand distinct CDR3 sequences, approximately 13% of them present only once. Sequencing was carried out using blood. The receptor set was obtained from a woman aged 40 to 49 with Graves' ophthalmopathy.

For this clonotype: Since a much larger clone is just one base distant, this may be a read error. The V call is TRBV28, the J call TRBJ1-2; D may be TRBD1 (6 bases). CDR3 size: 12 residues. Germline CDR1 reads MDHEN; CDR2 reads SYDVKM. Trimming shortened V by 10 bases and J by 5 bases, and 14 bases separated the two germline ends. This CDR3 reads CANRGTSYGYTF. The CDR3 DNA reads as TGTGCCAACAGAGGGACATCGTATGGCTACACCTTC.

This clonotype occurred a few times. This chain uses TRBV20-1 with TRBJ2-6, with D possibly matching TRBD2 (6 bases). The CDR3 runs 18 residues. Per the germline V gene, CDR1 is DFQATT and CDR2 is SNEGSKA (reference sequence). Deletions cut 0 bases from V and 0 bases from J, with 15 bases between. CDR3: CSARDHGGKDSGANVLTF. The CDR3 coding sequence is TGCAGTGCTAGAGATCATGGGGGGAAGGACTCTGGGGCCAACGTCCTGACTTTC.

This CDR3 is CASSQKSGMGYNEQFF. The DNA of the CDR3 is TGCGCCAGCAGCCAAAAAAGCGGGATGGGGTACAATGAGCAGTTCTTC. The genes are TRBV4-1 and TRBJ2-1; 7 positions match TRBD2. The CDR3 covers 16 residues. Trimming removed 2 bases from V and 4 bases from J; junction bases left unmatched: 8. CDR1 and CDR2 (germline): MGHRA, YSYEKL.

Of note for this clonotype: With a much larger clone just one base away, this may be a read error. This chain connects TRBV30 to TRBJ2-1; D might be TRBD2 (5 bases). The CDR3 runs to 13 residues. In germline, CDR1 is GTSNPN, CDR2 SVGIG (reference sequence). The CDR3 reads CVSDWRSGNEQFF. The CDR3 DNA reads as TGTGTCTCGGACTGGCGGTCTGGGAATGAGCAGTTCTTC.

This clonotype showed up many times. Written as DNA, the CDR3 is TGTGCCAGCAGTTACACTATTGGGGGAGCCAATGAGCAGTTCTTC. It is translated as CASSYTIGGANEQFF. V is TRBV6-6 and J is TRBJ2-1; D could derive from TRBD1 or TRBD2 (5 bases each). The CDR3 is made up of 15 amino acids. Germline lookup yields CDR1 MNHNY and CDR2 SVGAGI (reference sequence). V lost 2 bases and J 6 bases, leaving 14 bases between the germline ends.

In its sample, this clonotype was seen many times. V usage is TRBV7-2 and J usage is TRBJ2-2; 9 nucleotides match TRBD1. CDR3 length: 16 amino acids. Germline V CDR1 and CDR2: SGHTA, FQGNSA. The trim removed 0 bases at V and 5 bases at J, leaving 4 bases unmatched. The CDR3 DNA reads TGTGCCAGCAGCTTAGCGTGGGACAGGGTTACCGGGGAGCTGTTTTTT. As protein: CASSLAWDRVTGELFF.